A selection of T cell receptor beta chains follows, all from one sample in a study of T-cell reconstitution after alpha-beta-depleted transplantation in children. One entry per CDR3 protein, called by TCRdb with MiXCR from the PCR reads. Counted here are over 100,000 distinct CDR3 sequences, under 13% occurring once; the ten biggest clones make up roughly a third. The sample here was PBMCs, taken before TCRalphabeta/CD19-depleted stem cell transplant. The source is a boy aged 2 to 10 with acute lymphoblastic leukemia, due to receive a stem cell transplant. The CDR3 runs from the conserved cysteine through the conserved F or W. D genes are given only for firm matches. Clone size is given for some rows only: seen once, a few or many times, or a class if the clone is expanded.

abundance: few
len: 16
v_gene: TRBV5-1
d_gene: NA
j_gene: TRBJ2-7
CDR3nt: TGCGCCAGCAGCTTGGTAGGCGGGACTGGCTCCTACGAGCAGTACTTC
CDR3aa: CASSLVGGTGSYEQYF

abundance: many
len: 17
v_gene: TRBV27
d_gene: TRBD1
j_gene: TRBJ1-6
CDR3nt: TGTGCCAGCAGTTCAATTACCGGGACAGGGAATAATTCACCCCTCCACTTT
CDR3aa: CASSSITGTGNNSPLHF

abundance: many
len: 15
v_gene: TRBV9
d_gene: TRBD2
j_gene: TRBJ2-1
CDR3nt: TGTGCCAGCAGCCTCACTAGCGGGAGCCACAATGAGCAGTTCTTC
CDR3aa: CASSLTSGSHNEQFF

abundance: few
len: 15
v_gene: TRBV20-1
d_gene: TRBD1
j_gene: TRBJ2-5
CDR3nt: TGCAGTGCTAGAGACGCCGGGACAGGGTTGGAGACCCAGTACTTC
CDR3aa: CSARDAGTGLETQYF

abundance: few
len: 14
v_gene: TRBV2
d_gene: NA
j_gene: TRBJ2-1
CDR3nt: TGTGCCAGCAGTGAAGCAAGAGAGTACAATGAGCAGTTCTTC
CDR3aa: CASSEAREYNEQFF

abundance: many
len: 14
v_gene: TRBV9
d_gene: NA
j_gene: TRBJ2-3
CDR3nt: TGTGCCAGCAGCTCAGGTGATAGCACAGATACGCAGTATTTT
CDR3aa: CASSSGDSTDTQYF

abundance: many
len: 16
v_gene: TRBV5-5
d_gene: NA
j_gene: TRBJ2-1
CDR3nt: TGTGCCAGCAGCACGCTGCGAGACACGGGGTCCAATGAGCAGTTCTTC
CDR3aa: CASSTLRDTGSNEQFF

abundance: NA
len: 16
v_gene: TRBV20-1
d_gene: NA
j_gene: TRBJ1-6
CDR3nt: TGCAGTGCTAGAGGCCCCCCCCCCGGGGGCCGATCACCCCTCCACTTT
CDR3aa: CSARGPPPGGRSPLHF

abundance: many
len: 14
v_gene: TRBV29-1
d_gene: NA
j_gene: TRBJ2-7
CDR3nt: TGCAGCGTTGCAACAGCGCGATATCAACACGAGCAGTACTTC
CDR3aa: CSVATARYQHEQYF

abundance: NA
len: 13
v_gene: TRBV9
d_gene: NA
j_gene: TRBJ2-7
CDR3nt: TGTGCCAGCAGCGCCGACACGAGCGACGAGCAGTACTTC
CDR3aa: CASSADTSDEQYF

abundance: many
len: 16
v_gene: TRBV6-5
d_gene: NA
j_gene: TRBJ1-3
CDR3nt: TGTGCCAGCAATATCGGACGGGGGAACTCCGGAAACACCATATATTTT
CDR3aa: CASNIGRGNSGNTIYF

abundance: once
len: 14
v_gene: TRBV6-1
d_gene: NA
j_gene: TRBJ1-3
CDR3nt: TGTGCCAGCAACGACCGCCTCTCTGGAAACACCATATATTTT
CDR3aa: CASNDRLSGNTIYF

abundance: few
len: 14
v_gene: TRBV6-5
d_gene: NA
j_gene: TRBJ2-3
CDR3nt: TGTGCCAGCAGTTACTCGATAGGCACAGATACGCAGTATTTT
CDR3aa: CASSYSIGTDTQYF

abundance: many
len: 17
v_gene: TRBV7-2
d_gene: TRBD2
j_gene: TRBJ2-3
CDR3nt: TGTGCCAGCAGCTTAGCTTCGACTAGCGGGGGCACAGATACGCAGTATTTT
CDR3aa: CASSLASTSGGTDTQYF

abundance: few
len: 14
v_gene: TRBV7-9
d_gene: TRBD1
j_gene: TRBJ2-7
CDR3nt: TGTGCCAGCAGCTTAGTTACAGGGGTGGTCGAGCAGTACTTC
CDR3aa: CASSLVTGVVEQYF

abundance: many
len: 13
v_gene: TRBV5-1
d_gene: NA
j_gene: TRBJ1-2
CDR3nt: TGCGCCAGCAGCTTCGGCAGGGAGAATGGCTACACCTTC
CDR3aa: CASSFGRENGYTF

abundance: NA
len: 14
v_gene: TRBV19
d_gene: NA
j_gene: TRBJ1-1
CDR3nt: TGTGCCAGTGACCCGGGACATCCGAACACTGAAGCTTTCTTT
CDR3aa: CASDPGHPNTEAFF

abundance: many
len: 13
v_gene: TRBV10-3
d_gene: NA
j_gene: TRBJ2-7
CDR3nt: TGTGCCATCAGTGGGATACAGGGCTACGAGCAGTACTTC
CDR3aa: CAISGIQGYEQYF

abundance: NA
len: 15
v_gene: TRBV5-1
d_gene: TRBD1
j_gene: TRBJ2-5
CDR3nt: TGCGCCAGCAGCTTGGAGGGACAGGCCGTCGAGACCCAGTACTTC
CDR3aa: CASSLEGQAVETQYF

abundance: many
len: 16
v_gene: TRBV28
d_gene: NA
j_gene: TRBJ2-7
CDR3nt: TGTGCCAGCAGTTTAGGCAAGCGGACCAGGGCCTACGAGCAGTACTTC
CDR3aa: CASSLGKRTRAYEQYF

abundance: NA
len: 15
v_gene: TRBV7-6
d_gene: NA
j_gene: TRBJ1-1
CDR3nt: TGTGCCAGCAGCTTCCAACAGGGACCGGGGACTGAAGCTTTCTTT
CDR3aa: CASSFQQGPGTEAFF

abundance: NA
len: 13
v_gene: TRBV5-1
d_gene: NA
j_gene: TRBJ2-7
CDR3nt: TGCGCCAGCAGCTTGGGGGAGTTCAACGAGCAGTACTTC
CDR3aa: CASSLGEFNEQYF

abundance: few
len: 15
v_gene: TRBV29-1
d_gene: NA
j_gene: TRBJ2-1
CDR3nt: TGCAGCGTGGTGACGGGGGCTAGTAGGGCCCATGAGCAGTTCTTC
CDR3aa: CSVVTGASRAHEQFF

abundance: few
len: 12
v_gene: TRBV29-1
d_gene: NA
j_gene: TRBJ2-7
CDR3nt: TGCAGCGTTGCCCCCGGGCCCTACGAGCAGTACTTC
CDR3aa: CSVAPGPYEQYF

abundance: few
len: 15
v_gene: TRBV6-5
d_gene: TRBD1
j_gene: TRBJ1-4
CDR3nt: TGTGCCAGCAGTTACTTTTCACAGGGGTATGAAAAACTGTTTTTT
CDR3aa: CASSYFSQGYEKLFF

abundance: NA
len: 14
v_gene: TRBV28
d_gene: NA
j_gene: TRBJ2-5
CDR3nt: TGTGCCAGCACCTTTGGGGGGAGACAAGAGACCCAGTACTTC
CDR3aa: CASTFGGRQETQYF

abundance: few
len: 16
v_gene: TRBV27
d_gene: TRBD2
j_gene: TRBJ2-1
CDR3nt: TGTGCCAGCAGTTTGGGTAGGGAGGGGTTCTACAATGAGCAGTTCTTC
CDR3aa: CASSLGREGFYNEQFF

abundance: NA
len: 17
v_gene: TRBV6-1
d_gene: TRBD2
j_gene: TRBJ2-3
CDR3nt: TGTGCCAGCAGCCGGGGACTAGCGGGACGTAGCACAGATACGCAGTATTTT
CDR3aa: CASSRGLAGRSTDTQYF

abundance: many
len: 16
v_gene: TRBV6-5
d_gene: TRBD2
j_gene: TRBJ2-2
CDR3nt: TGTGCCAGCAGTTACAGGGCGGGAGCGAACACCGGGGAGCTGTTTTTT
CDR3aa: CASSYRAGANTGELFF

abundance: few
len: 18
v_gene: TRBV5-5
d_gene: TRBD1
j_gene: TRBJ1-3
CDR3nt: TGTGCCAGCAGCTCTCGGACAGGGGGACATAGTAGTGGAAACACCATATATTTT
CDR3aa: CASSSRTGGHSSGNTIYF

abundance: NA
len: 14
v_gene: TRBV7-6
d_gene: NA
j_gene: TRBJ1-1
CDR3nt: TGTGCCAGCAGCTCAGGTAGGGCCGACACTGAAGCTTTCTTT
CDR3aa: CASSSGRADTEAFF

abundance: many
len: 16
v_gene: TRBV12-3/TRBV12-4
d_gene: NA
j_gene: TRBJ2-7
CDR3nt: TGTGCCAGCAGCCCAGGCCAGGGACTGGGGAGCTACGAGCAGTACTTC
CDR3aa: CASSPGQGLGSYEQYF

abundance: many
len: 11
v_gene: TRBV6-5
d_gene: NA
j_gene: TRBJ2-6
CDR3nt: TGTGCCAGCAGCCGGGGTTACGTCCTGACTTTC
CDR3aa: CASSRGYVLTF

abundance: NA
len: 16
v_gene: TRBV13
d_gene: NA
j_gene: TRBJ2-5
CDR3nt: TGTGCCAGCAGCGACACTAGTTCCGTATACCAAGAGACCCAGTACTTC
CDR3aa: CASSDTSSVYQETQYF

abundance: NA
len: 15
v_gene: TRBV11-2
d_gene: TRBD1
j_gene: TRBJ2-1
CDR3nt: TGTGCCAGCAGCTACCGGGACAGGGAATACAATGAGCAGTTCTTC
CDR3aa: CASSYRDREYNEQFF

abundance: few
len: 15
v_gene: TRBV6-4
d_gene: NA
j_gene: TRBJ2-2
CDR3nt: TGTGCCAGCAGTGACTCCTATACGAACACCGGGGAGCTGTTTTTT
CDR3aa: CASSDSYTNTGELFF

abundance: few
len: 17
v_gene: TRBV18
d_gene: NA
j_gene: TRBJ2-1
CDR3nt: TGTGCCAGCTCACCACGTCCCGGGAGTACGACCTACAATGAGCAGTTCTTC
CDR3aa: CASSPRPGSTTYNEQFF

abundance: few
len: 16
v_gene: TRBV20-1
d_gene: TRBD2
j_gene: TRBJ2-5
CDR3nt: TGCAGTGCTCCGGGACTAGCGGGGGCGACCTGGGGGACCCAGTACTTC
CDR3aa: CSAPGLAGATWGTQYF

abundance: many
len: 17
v_gene: TRBV5-1
d_gene: NA
j_gene: TRBJ2-1
CDR3nt: TGCGCCAGCAGCCGCCAGCTTCGCGGAAAACTCTACAATGAGCAGTTCTTC
CDR3aa: CASSRQLRGKLYNEQFF

abundance: many
len: 14
v_gene: TRBV5-1
d_gene: NA
j_gene: TRBJ2-7
CDR3nt: TGCGCCAGCAGCTTGGTCCCTGTGGGGGGCGAGCAGTACTTC
CDR3aa: CASSLVPVGGEQYF